Reported below is one T cell receptor beta chain. This clone's antigen is unknown. One base away there is no much larger clone; base qualities are not given. These data are taken from a study of cytomegalovirus exposure and HLA in healthy donors (dated by TCRdb to the late 2010s). As for the study more broadly: An earlier analysis of approximately 550 of the donors reported 276 Gb of sequence data and about 100 million unique TCR beta sequences from around 200 million T cells. Four to six DR-DQ haplotypes were handled as single units for association and clustering, since linkage in the cohort was strong. Besides the first cohort of roughly 700 subjects, a separate validation cohort made up of some 110 different subjects was used. The number of typed donors differed by locus: about 620-640 for A, B, C, DRB1 and DQB1; 522 for DQA1; about 600 for DPA1; and roughly 490 for DPB1. An early release that covered fewer than 750 HLA-typed donors contained about 290 gigabases of sequencing data and 65 million to 100 million unique TCR sequences. Using immunosequencing, the study profiled T cell repertoires from about 650 subjects and related those repertoires to cytomegalovirus serostatus. In an earlier analysis of several hundred of the donors, high-throughput TCR beta sequencing was used to judge whether each TCR beta V gene segment behaved as functional or pseudogenic. In a later genetic analysis, genome-wide SNP genotypes for about 55% of the 666 donors were used, and that subset was treated as a discovery cohort. Alongside the repertoire data, information on donor age, sex, ethnicity and CMV serostatus was compiled. A later analysis re-examined previously published TCR beta repertoires from about 700 donors and added high-resolution HLA genotyping to investigate patterns of TCR occurrence. The study aimed to test whether signatures of past pathogen exposure could be identified by cataloging public T cell receptors. Every repertoire in the discovery cohort had been generated on one and the same sequencing platform. Among the roughly 370 genotyped donors, approximately 77% belonged to the genetic ancestry cluster associated with self-reported Caucasian donors. Class I and class II HLA loci were covered by the typing at four-digit resolution. To predict cytomegalovirus infection status, the study brought together high-throughput TCR immunosequencing, statistical association of individual TCRs with disease status, and machine learning. On average, around 230,000 unique TCR beta nucleotide sequences were sequenced per donor among a few hundred genotyped donors of the cohort, with 15% to 20% of those sequences being non-productive. In the later analysis, no new phenotypic data were used to find candidate immune exposures; instead, reliance was placed on TCR beta sequences and their occurrence across donors. Study-wide findings and limitations: When HLA alleles, especially DR and DQ, strongly co-occurred, attributing TCR associations to individual alleles was difficult. An association between a missense DCLRE1C variant and V-gene and J-gene trimming of TCR beta chains was found in a later genetic analysis and replicated in an independent cohort. Because counts were too low, approximately 18 rarely observed V segments, including chromosome 9 orphons, were excluded from the earlier analysis of 587 of the donors. Three of the identified cytomegalovirus-associated TCR beta chains were confirmed in vitro to be specific for cytomegalovirus antigens. Broadly in line with IMGT annotations, most TCR beta V segments showed up in productive rearrangements about 87% or about 30% of the time in an earlier analysis of approximately 600 of the donors. The study listed over 150 TCR beta chains as associated with cytomegalovirus. Most TCR sequences were seen in very few donors, while some public TCRs were found in many individuals. Correlated functional status among segregating V segments might be attributable to linkage disequilibrium, but an unknown experimental factor could not be ruled out. Because HLA typing was unavailable for some donors at each locus, only the typed subset was used in association tests. A cluster of highly shared sequence variants was judged likely to be a technical artifact of the sequencing pipeline. According to the authors, the approach could potentially be generalized to other disease states and immunological phenotypes. In a later analysis, several top co-occurrence clusters were reported to appear linked to parvovirus B19, influenza, CMV and Epstein-Barr virus. Some IMGT-functional V segments, including TRBV6-2 and TRBV6-3, could not be distinguished by the 87-base-pair reads and were therefore excluded. Presence/absence analyses assumed roughly uniform sequencing depth across donors, an assumption that may not hold. In a later genetic analysis, fewer N-insertions in productive TCRs were reported among donors in an Asian-associated ancestry cluster than the approximately 710-donor mean. Cytomegalovirus status was reported to be diagnosed by the classifier with high specificity and sensitivity in both the original and validation cohorts. Specific HLA alleles were associated with 16,951 TCR beta sequences at a false discovery rate of 0.05 in a later analysis. A further reported finding was that TCR beta sequences accurately predicted the HLA-A and HLA-B alleles for most subjects in the first cohort. Compared with equally common non-associated chains, HLA-associated TCR beta chains in a later analysis were more clonally expanded and had lower generation probabilities. Only TCR beta chains were sequenced in this cohort, and the absence of alpha or paired-chain data limited detectable features. A later analysis found that most CMV-associated TCR beta chains appeared HLA-restricted, with HLA associations seemingly driven largely by CMV exposure. In a later analysis, TCR association rates were found to vary across HLA loci, with the most associated TCRs seen for DRB1 alleles and the fewest for HLA-C alleles. CMV serostatus was the only immune exposure information available for the cohort.

Library preparation used the immunoSEQ multiplex PCR assay. For the multiplex PCR, a mixture combining 60 forward primers for TCR Vbeta segments and 13 reverse primers for TCR Jbeta segments was used. The CDR3 region of rearranged TCR beta genes was amplified from genomic DNA by a multiplex PCR assay. On the Illumina HiSeq System, the amplified TCR beta libraries were sequenced as 87-base-pair reads. On the authors' methods: A later analysis counted 75 million to 100 million unique TCR beta chains across the 550 to 700 repertoires, and 10 million to 12 million of these chains were shared by at least two donors. To remove PCR and sequencing errors, raw reads were error-corrected and collapsed into unique sequences using a nearest-neighbor algorithm that merged closely related sequences. CDR3 sequences were aligned to IMGT reference sequences to assign V, D and J gene segments. For a sequence to be retained, at least a six-nucleotide match to both a V gene segment and a J gene segment was required. Rearrangements were classified as productive when the CDR3 lacked stop codons and remained in frame with V and J, and all other rearrangements were classified as non-productive. Following IMGT convention, CDR3 was defined as the stretch from the second conserved V-encoded cysteine up to the conserved J-encoded phenylalanine. The earlier analysis of 587 of the donors excluded sequences that lacked an unambiguous match to a single V gene segment. In an earlier analysis of roughly 600 of the donors, a V segment was called functional when productive rearrangements were above 56.7%, and segregating when the standard deviation between donors exceeded 5%. A statistical classification framework was built to diagnose cytomegalovirus status from the catalog of TCR beta chain sequences. In a later analysis, V and J genes were assigned by comparing TCR nucleotide sequences against IMGT/GENE-DB human TR gene sequences. In a later analysis, CDR3 sequences and most-parsimonious VDJ recombination scenarios were assigned using the TCRdist pipeline. In a later analysis, every TCR beta chain was defined by the combination of its CDR3 amino acid sequence and its V-gene family, and reads without a unique V-gene family were dropped. In a later analysis, fewer than 600 highly shared, low-generation-probability nucleotide sequences were removed to address suspected cross-contamination and a sequencing artifact. A later analysis calculated a clonal expansion index for each public chain from normalized within-repertoire ranks of inferred template counts. Generation probabilities in a later analysis came from a VDJ recombination model fitted to out-of-frame rearrangements, and those results were checked against IGoR. Hypergeometric tests were used in a later analysis to score TCR-TCR, TCR-HLA and TCR-CMV co-occurrence, with a repertoire-size bias correction applied to the TCR pairs. False discovery rates were estimated in a later analysis by permuting HLA or CMV assignments 20 times. A later analysis grouped co-occurring TCRs with DBSCAN, adding TCRdist sequence similarity when clustering within HLA-allele-positive subsets. Repertoires with fewer than 30,000 or more than 120,000 public chains, plus five repertoires with anomalous nucleotide sharing, were excluded from co-occurrence clustering. What TCRdb holds here is the immuneACCESS table cut down to in-frame rearrangements. Part of the clones is not present; checked against another copy, under half of the missing clones reflect an unresolved V gene, and the others are unexplained. The DNA was the basis for D and trimming; V, J and clone size are from that table. For this sample there are approximately 190,000 clones; 87% appear just once. The ten most abundant clones make up 1.1% of the sample.

Trimming accounts for 4 bases at V and 7 bases at J, while the number of junction bases matched to no gene is 2. Based on the germline V gene (reference sequence), the CDR1 and CDR2 sequences are SGHNT and YYREEE. The CDR3 numbers 12 residues from cysteine through phenylalanine. Here the CDR3 DNA is all that survives: 36 bases in frame from base 1. In total, roughly 670 healthy bone marrow donors made up the cohort. Cohort members were all nominally healthy when sampled, although unrecorded immune exposures were likely present. The donor tested CMV seronegative, placing the donor among the approximately 360 seronegative members of the cohort. Every donor gave a peripheral blood sample, and the peripheral blood mononuclear cells from that sample were used for TCR beta sequencing. Genomic DNA extraction from the blood cell samples was performed with the Qiagen DNeasy Blood Extraction Kit.

The chain joins TRBV5-4 to TRBJ2-3; the junction holds 8 bases that match TRBD1. The sequenced sample consisted of PBMCs. The receptor was derived from a boy aged 2 to 10 in good health and CMV-seronegative. The DNA reads TGTGCCAGCAGCAGACAGGGGAATACGCAGTATTTT. Its product reads: CASSRQGNTQYF.